The 27 T cell receptor beta chains in this list originate from one sample, sequenced in a study of OX40 agonist ivuxolimab in advanced cancers. Produced via immunoSEQ multiplex PCR; TCRdb's table is partial and in-frame only. The sample consists of tens of thousands of clones, 82% of them appearing once. Source: CD4+ or CD8+ T cells sorted from blood, taken in a trial of the OX40 agonist ivuxolimab. The origin of the receptors is an adult with an advanced solid tumor such as melanoma, head and neck, liver or kidney cancer.

The CDR3 coding sequence is TGTGCCAGCAGCTCCCTGAGGGGGACTGCCTACGAGCAGTACTTC. Translating it yields CASSSLRGTAYEQYF. The chain uses TRBV11-2 and TRBJ2-7, with D perhaps matching TRBD1 or TRBD2 (6 bases each). Trimming took 4 bases from V and 2 from J, leaving 15 bases between them. Per the germline V gene, CDR1 is SGHAT and CDR2 is FQNNGV. The CDR3 has 15 amino acids.

V usage is TRBV5-8 and J usage is TRBJ2-3; the D gene is possibly TRBD2 (5 bases). Looked up from germline, CDR1 is SGHTS and CDR2 is YDEGEE. V lost 5 bases to trimming and J lost 10 bases, with 17 bases between them. The CDR3 sequence is 13 residues long. Here the CDR3 DNA reads TGTGCCAGCAGGGTCCGGGGATCTATGGCGCAGTATTTT. Its protein is CASRVRGSMAQYF.

This chain uses TRBV9 with TRBJ2-1; a weak D match, TRBD1 (5 bases). V shed 0 bases and J shed 7 bases, with 17 bases lying between them. This CDR3 spans 16 amino acids. From germline, CDR1 is SGDLS and CDR2 YYNGEE. CDR3 residues: CASSVDRTQGSNEQFF. In nucleotides, the CDR3 is TGTGCCAGCAGCGTAGATCGCACCCAGGGATCGAATGAGCAGTTCTTC.

This chain links TRBV7-9 with TRBJ2-1, with 9 bases matching TRBD1. V dropped 6 bases and J dropped 4; count of bases not matched to a gene: 7. In germline, CDR1 is SEHNR, CDR2 FQNEAQ (reference sequence). This CDR3 contains 15 residues. DNA of the CDR3: TGTGCCAGCAGACACGGCGGACAGGGGTACAATGAGCAGTTCTTC. Translated: CASRHGGQGYNEQFF.

The chain uses TRBV5-8 and TRBJ1-1; 8 bases agree with TRBD1. Trimming cost V 1 base and J 5 bases; bases outside gene matches: 4. There are 14 residues in the CDR3. The germline CDR1 and CDR2 sequences are SGHTS and YDEGEE. DNA for the CDR3: TGTGCCAGCAGCTTGCAGGGGGCGAGGACTGAAGCTTTCTTT. This encodes CASSLQGARTEAFF.

The rearrangement joins TRBV27 to TRBJ2-1; 10 positions match TRBD1. The germline V gene has CDR1 MNHEY and CDR2 SMNVEV (reference sequence). The CDR3 spans 15 residues. The ends lost 2 bases at V and 7 bases at J; junction bases unmatched: 5. The chain's CDR3 is CASSLRDRGRNEQFF. The CDR3 nucleotides read TGTGCCAGCAGTTTAAGGGACAGGGGTCGAAATGAGCAGTTCTTC.

Turning to this clone: The germline gene is not matched at one end of the junction; a read error may be the cause. This rearrangement joins TRBV7-7 to TRBJ1-1; D remains ambiguous. The CDR3 has 12 amino acids. Looked up from germline, CDR1 is SSHAT and CDR2 is FNYEAQ (reference sequence). For the CDR3, the DNA is TGTGCTAGCAGCTTCCTCGGCACATGGGCTTTCTTT. This translates into CASSFLGTWAFF.

The gene calls are TRBV9 and TRBJ1-6; D remains ambiguous. V gave up 0 bases and J gave up 7 bases, with 8 bases separating them. CDR3 length: 14 amino acids. Germline loops: CDR1 SGDLS, CDR2 YYNGEE. The CDR3 spells CASSVEHRNSPLHF. DNA of the CDR3: TGTGCCAGCAGCGTAGAGCATCGCAATTCACCCCTCCACTTT.

The chain employs TRBV4-2 and TRBJ2-5; D unresolved. This CDR3 comprises 15 residues. Germline V lookup: CDR1 LGHNA, CDR2 YNFKEQ. V was clipped by 0 bases and J by 5 bases, with 13 bases between them. The CDR3 reads CASSQDSPGGETQYF. The CDR3 bases are TGTGCCAGCAGCCAAGATTCTCCAGGTGGGGAGACCCAGTACTTC.

V is TRBV10-3 and J is TRBJ1-6; TRBD1 matches at 9 bases. Germline trimming cut 5 bases from V and 8 bases from J; bases unmatched to any gene: 1. There are 13 residues in the CDR3. Germline values: CDR1 ENHRY, CDR2 SYGVKD. The CDR3 reads CAISRQGDSPLHF. In DNA form, the CDR3 reads TGTGCCATCAGTAGACAGGGGGATTCACCCCTCCACTTT.

This sequence joins TRBV10-2 and TRBJ1-2; D gene uncertain. Germline V gene data show CDR1 as WSHSY and CDR2 as SAAADI. The CDR3 has 15 amino acids. V lost 6 bases to trimming and J lost 5 bases, with 19 bases between them. The CDR3 DNA is TGCGCCAGCAGCGTAGCAGGAATGCCCCAATATGGCTACACCTTC. Encoded protein: CASSVAGMPQYGYTF.

This chain connects TRBV6-1 to TRBJ2-5; D may be TRBD1 or TRBD2 (5 bases each). Trimming shortened V by 6 bases and J by 5 bases, and 19 bases separated the two germline ends. This CDR3 is 15 amino acids long. Looked up from germline, CDR1 is MNHNS and CDR2 is SASEGT. CDR3 residues: CASRREPGPDETQYF. The CDR3 DNA reads TGTGCCAGCAGACGCGAGCCGGGACCCGACGAGACCCAGTACTTC.

The chain joins TRBV21-1 to TRBJ2-7; the table names TRBD2, a call not compared with the DNA. TRBV21-1 is designated a pseudogene. The CDR3 length is 15 residues. The CDR3 is CASSKGGWLIYEQYF. DNA for the CDR3: TGTGCCAGCAGCAAAGGCGGATGGCTAATCTACGAGCAGTACTTC.

This chain connects TRBV30 to TRBJ2-7; D is perhaps TRBD1 (7 bases). The germline CDR1 and CDR2 sequences are GTSNPN and SVGIG (reference sequence). Trimming shortened V by 5 bases and J by 6 bases, and 17 bases separated the two germline ends. The CDR3 extends over 13 amino acids. CDR3 protein: CAWGRTGTSEQYF. CDR3 DNA sequence: TGTGCCTGGGGGAGGACAGGTACAAGCGAGCAGTACTTC.

V and J are TRBV4-2 and TRBJ2-5; TRBD2 agrees at 9 bases. V lost 2 bases and J lost 2; bases outside the gene matches: 15. CDR3 size: 19 residues. The germline V gene has CDR1 LGHNA and CDR2 YNFKEQ. CDR3 sequence reads: CASSQKGFLAGELQETQYF. DNA of the CDR3: TGTGCCAGCAGCCAAAAGGGCTTTTTAGCGGGGGAACTACAAGAGACCCAGTACTTC.

The J gene is TRBJ2-1, the V gene TRBV5-4; no firm D call. CDR1 and CDR2 from the germline V gene are SGHNT and YYREEE (reference sequence). V lost 0 bases and J lost 0, with 4 bases in between. This CDR3 is built from 14 residues. The CDR3 here is CASSLGSSYNEQFF. CDR3 nucleotides: TGTGCCAGCAGCTTGGGGAGCTCCTACAATGAGCAGTTCTTC.

The chain joins TRBV4-3 to TRBJ2-1; D is unresolved. Germline CDR1 LGHNA, CDR2 YSLEER. The V end was cut by 0 bases, the J end by 3 bases, with 9 bases between. There are 15 residues in the CDR3. This CDR3 reads CASSQDAWGYNEQFF. CDR3 coding DNA: TGCGCCAGCAGCCAAGACGCTTGGGGCTACAATGAGCAGTTCTTC.

V usage is TRBV5-1 and J usage is TRBJ2-7, with TRBD1 as a possible D gene (6 bases). The CDR3 consists of 11 residues. Germline V lookup: CDR1 SGHRS, CDR2 YFSETQ. The V gene lost 4 bases and the J gene lost 5 bases, with 7 bases spanning the gap. The CDR3 region has the DNA TGCGCCAGCAGCCAGGGGAACGAGCAGTACTTC. Its protein product is CASSQGNEQYF. Looking up the rest from reference TRBV5-1 and TRBJ2-7 gives the full variable domain: KAGVTQTPRYLIKTRGQQVTLSCSPISGHRSVSWYQQTPGQGLQFLFEYFSETQRNKGNFPGRFSGRQFSNSRSEMNVSTLELGDSALYLCASSQGNEQYFGPGTRLTVT.

The rearrangement links TRBV4-2 to TRBJ1-1; 10 bases are a match to TRBD1. This CDR3 comprises 17 residues. Germline V gives CDR1 LGHNA, CDR2 YNFKEQ. Trimming cost V 1 base and J 1 base; bases outside gene matches: 6. In DNA form, the CDR3 reads TGTGCCAGCAGCCAAGCCCTAGACAGGGGGCGGAACACTGAAGCTTTCTTT. This codes for CASSQALDRGRNTEAFF.

This chain connects TRBV4-1 to TRBJ1-2; perhaps TRBD1 as D (5 bases). The CDR3 runs 15 residues. Trimming pared 0 bases from V and 4 bases from J, leaving 12 bases between. Germline V gene lookup returns CDR1 MGHRA and CDR2 YSYEKL. As DNA, the CDR3 is TGCGCCAGCAGCCAAGATGAGGGGCAGGGCTATGGCTACACCTTC. Encoded protein: CASSQDEGQGYGYTF.

This rearrangement joins TRBV5-1 to TRBJ1-1; possibly TRBD1 for D (6 bases). V was cut by 4 bases and J by 3 bases, with 19 bases left in between. Germline loops: CDR1 SGHRS, CDR2 YFSETQ. The CDR3 length is 16 residues. CDR3 sequence: CASSRNLRGADTEAFF. In DNA, the CDR3 is TGCGCCAGCAGCCGCAACCTCCGGGGGGCGGACACTGAAGCTTTCTTT.

This sequence joins TRBV19 and TRBJ2-1; D assignment may be TRBD1 or TRBD2 (5 bases each). This CDR3 has 17 amino acids. CDR1 and CDR2 from the germline V gene are LNHDA and SQIVND (reference sequence). With 3 bases removed from V and 6 bases from J, the gap between germline ends came to 21 bases. CDR3 residues: CASSIGSGFGTLNEQFF. DNA of the CDR3: TGTGCCAGTAGTATCGGTTCAGGCTTCGGGACCCTCAATGAGCAGTTCTTC. Supplemented by reference TRBV19 and TRBJ2-1, the full variable domain reads DGGITQSPKYLFRKEGQNVTLSCEQNLNHDAMYWYRQDPGQGLRLIYYSQIVNDFQKGDIAEGYSVSREKKESFPLTVTSAQKNPTAFYLCASSIGSGFGTLNEQFFGPGTRLTVL.

The chain is built from TRBV11-2 and TRBJ1-1; D is undetermined. The CDR3 is made up of 14 amino acids. Trimming stripped 5 bases from V and 0 bases from J, with 10 bases between. Germline CDR1 is SGHAT and CDR2 is FQNNGV. CDR3 sequence: CASSLGSVNTEAFF. In nucleotides, the CDR3 is TGTGCCAGCAGCCTAGGGTCAGTGAACACTGAAGCTTTCTTT.

The rearrangement links TRBV9 to TRBJ2-3, with 10 positions matching TRBD1. Germline-derived CDR1 and CDR2 are SGDLS and YYNGEE. J lost 5 bases, V lost 4 bases, and 13 bases had no gene match. This CDR3 has 17 amino acids. As DNA, the CDR3 is TGTGCCAGCAGCCCCCCGGACAGGGGGTGGGTTTTAGATACGCAGTATTTT. Protein: CASSPPDRGWVLDTQYF. The variable domain in full, completed from reference TRBV9 and TRBJ2-3, reads DSGVTQTPKHLITATGQRVTLRCSPRSGDLSVYWYQQSLDQGLQFLIQYYNGEERAKGNILERFSAQQFPDLHSELNLSSLELGDSALYFCASSPPDRGWVLDTQYFGPGTRLTVL.

The genes are TRBV5-4 and TRBJ2-3; possible D gene TRBD2, 6 bases. The CDR3 covers 16 residues. V lost 4 bases to trimming and J lost 3 bases, with 18 bases between them. CDR1 SGHNT and CDR2 YYREEE come from the germline V gene (reference sequence). CDR3 protein: CASSEPTRSGTDTQYF. As DNA, the CDR3 is TGTGCCAGCAGCGAACCTACTCGAAGCGGGACAGATACGCAGTATTTT.

This clone is labeled medium-sized. CDR3 protein: CASSFLDSTDTQYF. CDR3 DNA: TGTGCCAGCAGCTTCTTGGACAGCACAGATACGCAGTATTTT. The chain combines TRBV5-6 with TRBJ2-3; D unresolved. Germline V gives CDR1 SGHDT, CDR2 YYEEEE. Trimming pared 2 bases from V and 0 bases from J, leaving 7 bases between. CDR3 length equals 14 residues.

The genes are TRBV7-6 and TRBJ1-2; D is ambiguous. The CDR3 runs 15 residues. Germline CDR1 reads SGHVS; CDR2 reads FNYEAQ. V was trimmed by 0 bases and J by 8 bases, leaving 16 bases between them. CDR3 DNA sequence: TGTGCCAGCAGCTTAGCGAGAGGCCAGACCGGGGGCTACACCTTC. Residues: CASSLARGQTGGYTF.